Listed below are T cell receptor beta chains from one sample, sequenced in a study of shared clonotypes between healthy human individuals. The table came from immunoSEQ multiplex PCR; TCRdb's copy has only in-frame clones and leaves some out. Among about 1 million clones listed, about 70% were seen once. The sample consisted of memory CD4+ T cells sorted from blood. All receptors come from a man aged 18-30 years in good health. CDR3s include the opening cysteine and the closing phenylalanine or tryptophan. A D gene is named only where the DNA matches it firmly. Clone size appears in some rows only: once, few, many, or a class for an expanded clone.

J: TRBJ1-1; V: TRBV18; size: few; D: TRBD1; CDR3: CASSSGGMNTEAFF; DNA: TGTGCCAGCTCATCAGGGGGCATGAACACTGAAGCTTTCTTT
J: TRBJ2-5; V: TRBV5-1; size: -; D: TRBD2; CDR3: CASRLGYSGGRQETQYF; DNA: TGCGCCAGCAGACTTGGGTATAGCGGGGGACGCCAAGAGACCCAGTACTTC
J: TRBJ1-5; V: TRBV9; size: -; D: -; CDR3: CASSVEGQPNQPQHF; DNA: TGTGCCAGCAGCGTAGAAGGACAGCCGAATCAGCCCCAGCATTTT
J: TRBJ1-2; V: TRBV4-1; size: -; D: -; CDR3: CASSHPVAANYGYTF; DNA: TGCGCCAGCAGCCACCCCGTCGCAGCTAACTATGGCTACACCTTC
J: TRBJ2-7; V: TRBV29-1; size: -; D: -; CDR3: CSVLHEQYF; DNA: TGCAGCGTTCTTCACGAGCAGTACTTC
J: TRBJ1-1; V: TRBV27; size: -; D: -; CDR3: CASSLNPGKNTEAFF; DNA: TGTGCCAGCAGTTTAAACCCAGGGAAGAACACTGAAGCTTTCTTT
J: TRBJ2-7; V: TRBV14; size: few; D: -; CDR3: CASSQLDRPYEQYF; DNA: TGTGCCAGCAGCCAACTGGACCGACCCTACGAGCAGTACTTC
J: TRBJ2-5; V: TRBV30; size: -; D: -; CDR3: CAWSVTRPGETQYF; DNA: TGTGCCTGGAGTGTTACCCGCCCCGGGGAGACCCAGTACTTC
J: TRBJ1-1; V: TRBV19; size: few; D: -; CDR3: CASSFTMNTEAFF; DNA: TGTGCCAGTAGTTTTACCATGAACACTGAAGCTTTCTTT
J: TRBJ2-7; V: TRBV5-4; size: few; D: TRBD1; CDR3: CASSTKDRSYEQYF; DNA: TGTGCCAGCAGCACTAAGGACAGGTCCTACGAGCAGTACTTC
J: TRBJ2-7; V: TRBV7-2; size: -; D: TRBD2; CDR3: CASSLELADSYEQYF; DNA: TGTGCCAGCAGCTTAGAACTAGCGGACTCCTACGAGCAGTACTTC
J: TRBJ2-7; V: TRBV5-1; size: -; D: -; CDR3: CASSRDRFSYEQYF; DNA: TGCGCCAGCAGCCGTGACAGGTTCTCCTACGAGCAGTACTTC